This T cell receptor (beta chain) was recorded in a study of Ad26.COV2.S vaccination and SARS-CoV-2 variants. The protocol was immunoSEQ multiplex PCR, while the TCRdb copy is restricted to in-frame clones and leaves out a portion. The sample contains 500,000 or so clones, roughly 87% of which appear only once. Regarding the study as a whole: After vaccination, reports described spike-specific CD8+ and CD4+ T cell responses as showing substantial breadth. Placebo recipients showed lower spike-specific TCR breadth than vaccinees.

Regarding treatment: some 20 received Ad26.COV2.S at low or high dose, single or two shots; 5 received placebo; per-sample allocation not given. Day 63 following the first vaccine or placebo injection was when the samples were taken. Germline assignment: CDR1 SGHNT and CDR2 YYREEE (reference sequence). The germline V and J ends were trimmed by 4 bases and 2 bases, with 13 bases remaining between them. The CDR3 totals 14 residues. Notes on this clone: Its antigen is unidentified.

The sequencing used peripheral blood, collected in a trial of Ad26.COV2.S vaccine versus placebo. The V and J genes are TRBV5-4 and TRBJ2-7; D may be TRBD1 (6 bases). This sequence originates from a person aged 18-65 years who received the Ad26.COV2.S COVID-19 vaccine or a placebo. The CDR3 DNA is TGTGCCAGCAGCCCACCGGACAGCCCCTACGAGCAGTACTTC. Protein product: CASSPPDSPYEQYF.